The next 4 T cell receptor beta chains were all read from a single sample in a study of blood T cell repertoires in COVID-19. The data were produced by immunoSEQ multiplex PCR, yet TCRdb's version contains in-frame clones alone and is incomplete. The table records 150,000 to 200,000 clones, about 88% of them present only once. The material sequenced was peripheral blood. These receptors were taken from a man aged 60-69 years with COVID-19, enrolled during active disease.

The V and J genes are TRBV11-3 and TRBJ2-5, with TRBD1 identical over 12 bases. This CDR3 has 15 amino acids. Per the germline V gene, CDR1 is SGHNT and CDR2 is YENEEA. The V and J ends lost 5 bases and 5 bases, in that order; junction bases with no gene match: 6. The DNA for the CDR3 is TGTGCCAGCAGCAAGGGACAGGGGGCCGGGGAGACCCAGTACTTC. The encoded protein is CASSKGQGAGETQYF.

The chain combines TRBV27 with TRBJ2-1; 7 nucleotides align to TRBD1. Germline CDR1 is MNHEY and CDR2 is SMNVEV (reference sequence). The CDR3 runs to 15 residues. V was clipped by 6 bases and J by 0 bases; unmatched bases: 5. In DNA, the CDR3 is TGTGCCAGCAGAGAGGGACAGAACTCCTACAATGAGCAGTTCTTC. As protein: CASREGQNSYNEQFF.

The rearrangement links TRBV27 to TRBJ2-7; D remains ambiguous. V was clipped by 5 bases and J by 2 bases, with 16 bases between them. This CDR3 spans 15 amino acids. In germline, CDR1 is MNHEY, CDR2 SMNVEV (reference sequence). CDR3 DNA: TGTGCCAGCAGTCCCAAGCCCCTTTTGACCTACGAGCAGTACTTC. This encodes CASSPKPLLTYEQYF.

This sequence joins TRBV15 and TRBJ2-2; 7 positions match TRBD1. The CDR3 is 19 amino acids. V dropped 1 base and J dropped 4; count of bases not matched to a gene: 15. Germline loops: CDR1 LNHNV, CDR2 YYDKDF (reference sequence). This chain's CDR3 is CATSRVPPPLTGRTGELFF. The CDR3 DNA is TGTGCCACCAGCAGAGTCCCCCCCCCTTTGACAGGGCGCACCGGGGAGCTGTTTTTT.